These 17 T cell receptor beta chains share one sample of origin, sequenced in a study of Graves' ophthalmopathy and Graves' hyperthyroidism. The study amplified TCR beta CDR3 regions using RNA transcripts. HTBI primers served in a first-round RT-PCR, which a second-round multiplex PCR followed. In TCRdb, the multiplex PCR reads were re-called with MiXCR into one record per CDR3 protein. The table includes 660,000 or so distinct CDR3 sequences, about two fifths detected once. Material for sequencing was peripheral blood. The receptors come from an adult man with Graves' ophthalmopathy.

V and J are TRBV2 and TRBJ2-3, with D perhaps matching TRBD1 or TRBD2 (5 bases each). The CDR3 has 14 amino acids. Germline V gene data show CDR1 as SNHLY and CDR2 as FYNNEI. Between the trimmed V and J ends, which lost 5 bases and 1 base, there was a span of 10 bases. In DNA form, the CDR3 reads TGTGCCAGCAGTTGGGACGGACGCACAGATACGCAGTATTTT. Amino acid sequence: CASSWDGRTDTQYF.

This clonotype was picked up a small number of times. The V call is TRBV6-6, the J call TRBJ1-1; maybe TRBD1 (6 bases). In germline, CDR1 is MNHNY, CDR2 SVGAGI (reference sequence). The CDR3 runs to 15 residues. Trimming took 2 bases from V and 1 from J, leaving 11 bases between them. CDR3 bases: TGTGCCAGCAGTTACGGGGGGGGACAGAACACTGAAGCTTTCTTT. It specifies CASSYGGGQNTEAFF.

This clonotype was found once. The chain carries TRBV12-3 or TRBV12-4 and TRBJ2-5; TRBD1 might be the D (6 bases). This CDR3 spans 14 amino acids. Trimming removed 7 bases from V and 2 bases from J, with 14 bases in between. The CDR3 sequence is CASTRGPPQETQYF. CDR3 in DNA: TGTGCCAGCACCAGGGGCCCCCCACAAGAGACCCAGTACTTC.

This sequence joins TRBV2 and TRBJ2-6; no clear D gene. CDR1 and CDR2 from the germline V gene are SNHLY and FYNNEI. The CDR3 sequence is 12 residues long. The V gene lost 7 bases and the J gene lost 5 bases, with 6 bases spanning the gap. This CDR3 reads CASKGRANVLTF. CDR3 bases: TGTGCCAGCAAGGGCAGGGCCAACGTCCTGACTTTC. The whole variable domain, filled in from reference TRBV2 and TRBJ2-6, reads EPEVTQTPSHQVTQMGQEVILRCVPISNHLYFYWYRQILGQKVEFLVSFYNNEISEKSEIFDDQFSVERPDGSNFTLKIRSTKLEDSAMYFCASKGRANVLTFGAGSRLTVL.

In this sample, this clonotype turned up many times. The chain uses TRBV5-1 and TRBJ2-7; D unclear. V shed 1 base and J shed 0 bases, with 8 bases lying between them. The CDR3 totals 14 residues. Germline V gene data show CDR1 as SGHRS and CDR2 as YFSETQ. Here the CDR3 reads CASSLQTNSYEQYF. The CDR3 nucleotides read TGCGCCAGCAGCTTGCAGACGAACTCCTACGAGCAGTACTTC. The complete variable domain, with remaining parts taken from reference TRBV5-1 and TRBJ2-7, reads KAGVTQTPRYLIKTRGQQVTLSCSPISGHRSVSWYQQTPGQGLQFLFEYFSETQRNKGNFPGRFSGRQFSNSRSEMNVSTLELGDSALYLCASSLQTNSYEQYFGPGTRLTVT.

J is TRBJ1-3 and V is TRBV6-1; TRBD1 aligns across 9 bases. The CDR3 length is 15 residues. The V gene's germline CDR1 is MNHNS and CDR2 SASEGT. After removal of 7 bases from V and 5 bases from J, the junction contained 9 bases not matched to a gene. The CDR3: CASTDPTGGRNTIYF. The CDR3 DNA reads as TGTGCCAGCACAGATCCGACAGGGGGAAGAAACACCATATATTTT.

Turning to this clonotype: A read error may account for a junction end that differs from germline. The chain carries TRBV9 and TRBJ1-2; TRBD1 aligns across 7 bases. CDR1 is SGDLS, CDR2 YYNGEE, per germline. The CDR3 runs 14 residues. The CDR3 sequence: CASSESGQNYGYTF. For the CDR3, the DNA is TGCGCCAGCAGTGAGTCGGGACAGAACTATGGCTACACCTTC.

This clonotype was seen just once. The genes are TRBV7-9 and TRBJ2-6; 8 positions match TRBD1. The CDR3 extends over 15 amino acids. Germline-derived CDR1 and CDR2 are SEHNR and FQNEAQ (reference sequence). J was trimmed by 4 bases and V by 10 bases; bases with no gene match: 9. The CDR3 region has the DNA TGTGCCATCCCCATGCAGGGGGCCGGGGCCAACGTCCTGACTTTC. Translation: CAIPMQGAGANVLTF.

The V gene is TRBV3-1, the J gene TRBJ2-7; D may be TRBD2 (5 bases). Germline CDR1 reads LGHDT; CDR2 reads YNNKEL (reference sequence). Trimming shortened V by 2 bases and J by 12 bases, and 17 bases separated the two germline ends. This CDR3 is 13 amino acids long. CDR3 DNA sequence: TGTGCCAGCAGCCAACTAGCTGAGGAGTCTACGTACTTC. Translated: CASSQLAEESTYF.

This clonotype occurred many times. Here the CDR3 reads CASSQAGGWQPQHF. CDR3 DNA: TGTGCCAGCAGCCAGGCCGGGGGATGGCAGCCCCAGCATTTT. V gene TRBV9 combines with J gene TRBJ1-5; perhaps TRBD1 as D (5 bases). This CDR3 is 14 amino acids long. Germline CDR1 and CDR2: SGDLS and YYNGEE. V dropped 4 bases and J dropped 7 bases, with 15 bases sitting between them.

This clonotype was counted at least ten times. The V call is TRBV7-9, the J call TRBJ1-2; D is perhaps TRBD1 (5 bases). The CDR3 totals 13 residues. Germline V gene data show CDR1 as SEHNR and CDR2 as FQNEAQ (reference sequence). V lost 5 bases to trimming and J lost 8 bases, with 15 bases between them. CDR3 protein: CASSLTGTGGYTF. As DNA, the CDR3 is TGTGCCAGCAGCCTAACCGGGACGGGAGGCTACACCTTC. Looking up the rest from reference TRBV7-9 and TRBJ1-2 gives the full variable domain: DTGVSQNPRHKITKRGQNVTFRCDPISEHNRLYWYRQTLGQGPEFLTYFQNEAQLEKSRLLSDRFSAERPKGSFSTLEIQRTEQGDSAMYLCASSLTGTGGYTFGSGTRLTVV.

This clonotype has a count of ten or more. The chain couples TRBV20-1 to TRBJ1-1; D unclear. Germline-derived CDR1 and CDR2 are DFQATT and SNEGSKA (reference sequence). The CDR3 length is 14 residues. V lost 6 bases, J lost 0 bases, and 14 bases lay in between. The chain's CDR3 is CSARPPLMNTEAFF. Here the CDR3 DNA reads TGCAGTGCCAGGCCCCCCCTTATGAACACTGAAGCTTTCTTT.

This clonotype came up many times. This rearrangement joins TRBV7-6 to TRBJ2-7; D possibly corresponds to TRBD2 (5 bases). CDR3 length equals 14 residues. Germline lookup yields CDR1 SGHVS and CDR2 FNYEAQ. Trimming cost V 5 bases and J 0 bases, with 11 bases left between them. CDR3 in amino acids: CASSKSGNSYEQYF. The DNA of the CDR3 is TGTGCCAGCAGCAAAAGCGGTAACTCCTACGAGCAGTACTTC.

The V gene is TRBV15, the J gene TRBJ1-1, with D perhaps matching TRBD1 (6 bases). V lost 8 bases to trimming and J lost 0 bases, with 7 bases between them. The CDR3 consists of 12 residues. Germline V gene sequence: CDR1 LNHNV, CDR2 YYDKDF (reference sequence). The CDR3 protein is CATGTLNTEAFF. The CDR3 DNA reads TGTGCCACCGGGACACTGAACACTGAAGCTTTCTTT.

The chain is built from TRBV2 and TRBJ2-2; maybe TRBD1 (5 bases). The germline gives CDR1 SNHLY, CDR2 FYNNEI. CDR3 length: 16 amino acids. V was shortened by 5 bases and J by 0 bases, with 13 bases between the two germline ends. The CDR3 nucleotides are TGTGCCAGCAGTTTAATTTGGGGCGCGAACACCGGGGAGCTGTTTTTT. Translated: CASSLIWGANTGELFF.

This clonotype was observed at least ten times. The chain joins TRBV12-3 or TRBV12-4 to TRBJ1-2; 7 nucleotides line up with TRBD1. The CDR3 sequence is 13 residues long. V shed 0 bases and J 8 bases; nucleotides not matched to a gene: 3. CDR3 coding DNA: TGTGCCAGCAGTTTAGCAGGGGGCTGGGGCTACACCTTC. It specifies CASSLAGGWGYTF.

The rearrangement joins TRBV2 to TRBJ2-7; D is unclear. This CDR3 is built from 17 residues. V shed 5 bases and J shed 2 bases, with 22 bases lying between them. In germline, CDR1 is SNHLY, CDR2 FYNNEI. CDR3 in DNA: TGTGCCAGCAGTCCTCATCCTTCGAGAATTAGGGCCTACGAGCAGTACTTC. As protein: CASSPHPSRIRAYEQYF.